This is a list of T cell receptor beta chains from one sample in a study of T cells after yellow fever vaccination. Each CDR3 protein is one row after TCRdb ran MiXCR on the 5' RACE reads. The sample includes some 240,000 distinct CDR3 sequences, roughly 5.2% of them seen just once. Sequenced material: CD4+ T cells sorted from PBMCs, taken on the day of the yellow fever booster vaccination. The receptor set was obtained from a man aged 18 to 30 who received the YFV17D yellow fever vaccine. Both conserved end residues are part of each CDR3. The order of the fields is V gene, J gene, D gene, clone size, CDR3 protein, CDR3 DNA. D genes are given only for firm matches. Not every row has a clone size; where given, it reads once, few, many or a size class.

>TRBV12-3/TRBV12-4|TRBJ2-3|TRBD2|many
CASSYRSGGQNTQYF
TGTGCCAGCAGCTATCGTAGCGGGGGGCAGAATACGCAGTATTTT
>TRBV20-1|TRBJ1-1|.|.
CSAPRFGVTEAFF
TGCAGTGCTCCTAGATTTGGGGTCACTGAAGCTTTCTTT
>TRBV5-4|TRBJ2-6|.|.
CASSLGRQGANVLTF
TGTGCCAGCAGCTTGGGTAGACAGGGGGCCAACGTCCTGACTTTC
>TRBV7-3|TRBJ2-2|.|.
CASSLTQNGELFF
TGTGCCAGCAGCTTAACGCAAAACGGGGAGCTGTTTTTT
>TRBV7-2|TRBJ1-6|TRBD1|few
CASSPPGTGRSPLHF
TGTGCCAGCAGCCCGCCCGGGACAGGGCGTTCACCCCTCCACTTT
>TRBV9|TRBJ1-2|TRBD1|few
CASSTHSGQGASNGYTF
TGTGCCAGCAGCACCCACTCAGGACAGGGGGCGAGTAATGGCTACACCTTC
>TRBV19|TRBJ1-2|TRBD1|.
CASSSRTGTFIYGYTF
TGTGCCAGTAGTTCACGGACAGGAACATTCATCTATGGCTACACCTTC
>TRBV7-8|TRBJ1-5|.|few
CASSLAESRASQPQHF
TGTGCCAGCAGCTTAGCGGAATCCAGGGCAAGTCAGCCCCAGCATTTT
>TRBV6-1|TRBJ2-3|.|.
CASSKTRADTQYF
TGTGCCAGCAGCAAAACTAGGGCAGATACGCAGTATTTT
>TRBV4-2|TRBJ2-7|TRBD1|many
CASSQDGPRQGFYEQYF
TGTGCCAGCAGCCAAGATGGTCCCCGACAGGGATTCTACGAGCAGTACTTC
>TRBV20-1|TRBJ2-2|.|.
CSARDGQGWAGELFF
TGCAGTGCTAGAGATGGCCAGGGTTGGGCCGGGGAGCTGTTTTTT
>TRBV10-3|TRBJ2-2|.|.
CAISESEGTGELFF
TGTGCCATCAGTGAGTCGGAAGGGACCGGGGAGCTGTTTTTT
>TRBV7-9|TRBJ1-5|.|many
CASSLAPNQPQHF
TGTGCCAGCAGCTTAGCGCCAAATCAGCCCCAGCATTTT
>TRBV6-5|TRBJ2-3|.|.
CASSYRGKATDTQYF
TGTGCCAGCAGTTATCGTGGCAAAGCCACAGATACGCAGTATTTT
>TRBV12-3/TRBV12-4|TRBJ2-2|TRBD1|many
CASTWTGRPGELFF
TGTGCCAGCACCTGGACAGGGCGGCCCGGGGAGCTGTTTTTT
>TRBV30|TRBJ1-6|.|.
CAWSVGWGGSPLHF
TGTGCCTGGAGTGTTGGCTGGGGAGGGTCACCCCTCCACTTT
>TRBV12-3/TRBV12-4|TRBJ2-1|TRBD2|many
CASSLAAGAYNEQFF
TGTGCCAGCAGTTTGGCCGCGGGAGCTTACAATGAGCAGTTCTTC
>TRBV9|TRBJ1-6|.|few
CASSVEGTPLHF
TGTGCCAGCAGCGTTGAGGGAACTCCCCTCCACTTT
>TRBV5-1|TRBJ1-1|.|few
CASTPTTGNTEAFF
TGCGCCAGCACCCCCACGACAGGCAACACTGAAGCTTTCTTT
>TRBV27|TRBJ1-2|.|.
CASHPWGAEGYTF
TGTGCCAGCCACCCGTGGGGCGCGGAGGGCTACACCTTC
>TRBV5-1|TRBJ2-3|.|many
CASSFLVTGRTDTQYF
TGCGCCAGCAGCTTCCTCGTGACAGGTCGCACAGATACGCAGTATTTT
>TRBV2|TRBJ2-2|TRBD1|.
CASQRAGGFTGELFF
TGTGCCAGCCAAAGGGCAGGGGGATTCACCGGGGAGCTGTTTTTT
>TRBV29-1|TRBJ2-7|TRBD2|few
CSVDRAGDEQYF
TGCAGCGTTGATCGGGCGGGGGACGAGCAGTACTTC
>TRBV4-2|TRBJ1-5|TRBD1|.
CASSQGTGLNQPQHF
TGTGCCAGCAGCCAAGGGACAGGGTTGAACCAGCCCCAGCATTTT
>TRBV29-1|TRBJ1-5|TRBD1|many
CSVGDSYSNQPQHF
TGCAGCGTTGGGGACAGTTATAGCAATCAGCCCCAGCATTTT
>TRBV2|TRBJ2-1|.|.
CAIQQTPLAGGEQFF
TGTGCCATACAGCAAACCCCCCTTGCTGGAGGTGAGCAGTTCTTC
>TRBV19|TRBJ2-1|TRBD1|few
CASSILWDRLGNEQFF
TGTGCCAGTAGTATTCTGTGGGACAGGCTCGGCAATGAGCAGTTCTTC
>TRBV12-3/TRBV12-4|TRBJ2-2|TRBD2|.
CASTPRGGWNTGELFF
TGTGCCAGCACACCCCGCGGGGGTTGGAACACCGGGGAGCTGTTTTTT
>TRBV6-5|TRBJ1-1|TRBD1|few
CASKVTRQGSGAFF
TGTGCCAGCAAGGTCACCCGACAGGGATCGGGAGCTTTCTTT
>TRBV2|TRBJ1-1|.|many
CASRGGARDTEAFF
TGTGCCAGCAGGGGAGGGGCCCGGGACACTGAAGCTTTCTTT
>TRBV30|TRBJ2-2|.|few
CAWSVWGELFF
TGTGCCTGGAGTGTTTGGGGGGAGCTGTTTTTT
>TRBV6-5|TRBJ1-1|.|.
CASRSPRENTEAFF
TGTGCCAGCAGGTCCCCGAGGGAGAACACTGAAGCTTTCTTT
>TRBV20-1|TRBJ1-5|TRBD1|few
CSASQGGLVGNQPQHF
TGCAGTGCTAGCCAGGGGGGCCTCGTCGGCAATCAGCCCCAGCATTTT
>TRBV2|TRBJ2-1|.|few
CATCRDLYNEQFF
TGTGCCACGTGTAGGGATCTCTACAATGAGCAGTTCTTC
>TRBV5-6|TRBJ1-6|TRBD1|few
CASSLGNRGRSPLHF
TGTGCCAGCAGCTTGGGGAACAGGGGGCGTTCACCCCTCCACTTT
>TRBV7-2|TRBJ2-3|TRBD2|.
CASSLVAGVSSTDTQYF
TGTGCCAGCAGCTTAGTAGCGGGGGTCTCTAGCACAGATACGCAGTATTTT
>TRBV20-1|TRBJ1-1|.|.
CSASLRGGAEGFF
TGCAGTGCTAGTTTAAGAGGGGGAGCGGAAGGTTTCTTT
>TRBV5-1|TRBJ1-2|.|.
CASSLIGEGVYGYTF
TGCGCCAGCAGCTTGATCGGGGAAGGGGTCTATGGCTACACCTTC
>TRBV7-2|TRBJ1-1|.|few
CASSPAGTNTEAFF
TGTGCCAGCAGCCCGGCGGGGACGAACACTGAAGCTTTCTTT